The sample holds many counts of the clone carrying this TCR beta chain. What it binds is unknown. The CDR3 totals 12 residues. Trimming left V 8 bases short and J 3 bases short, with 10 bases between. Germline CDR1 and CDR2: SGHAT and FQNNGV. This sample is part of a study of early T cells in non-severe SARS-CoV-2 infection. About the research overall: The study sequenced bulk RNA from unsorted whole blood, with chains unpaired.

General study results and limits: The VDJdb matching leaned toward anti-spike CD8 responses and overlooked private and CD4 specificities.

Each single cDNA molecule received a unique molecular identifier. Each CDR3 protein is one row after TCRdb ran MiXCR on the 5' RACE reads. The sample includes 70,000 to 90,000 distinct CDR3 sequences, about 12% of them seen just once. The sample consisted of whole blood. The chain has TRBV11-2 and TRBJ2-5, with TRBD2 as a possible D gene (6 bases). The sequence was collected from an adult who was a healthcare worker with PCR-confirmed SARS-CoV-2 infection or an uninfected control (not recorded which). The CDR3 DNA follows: TGTGCCAGCGGGGACTTTAAAGAGACCCAGTACTTC. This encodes CASGDFKETQYF.